This T cell receptor (beta chain) comes out of a study of T cell responses to AZD1222 COVID-19 vaccine (dated by TCRdb to the early 2020s). A note on the overall study: A total of more than 230 trial participants underwent TCR sequencing, of whom about 200 received two doses of AZD1222 and about 26 received two doses of the MenACWY control vaccine. Enrollment into the trials was organized by age into subgroups of 18-55, 56-69 and 70-plus years, and those subgroups contained roughly 150, 30 and 60 TCR-sequenced participants, respectively. Broader findings and caveats from the paper: Conclusions about previously exposed vaccinees were limited because only a handful of AZD1222 recipients were SARS-CoV-2 seropositive at baseline. The 56-69-year group was small, and its depth increase did not reach significance, likely because of low power. Spike-specific TCR breadth and depth rose significantly after two AZD1222 doses compared with day 0 and with MenACWY recipients. Most participants were white British and females outnumbered males, and the authors suggested that clonal diversity may have been underestimated. Because no day 14 peak-response samples were available, repertoires were characterized only after the peak T cell response. The vaccine-associated CD4 TCRs covered the entire spike protein, and the dominant responses fell in regions 160-218 and 743-854. Nearly half of unique spike-specific TCRs reportedly recognized epitopes outside regions mutated in the B.1.351 and B.1.1.7 variants.

The sample holds a few counts of this clone. The antigen this receptor binds is unknown. Base qualities are missing; no much larger clone stands one base away. This specimen's time point label, interpreted: about 28 days (+/-7) after the second vaccine dose. AZD1222 recipients given second doses at about 4 weeks or at about 12 weeks were pooled, since spike-specific TCR depth and breadth were not found to differ between the two schedules. Samples from vaccinated people were obtained from the UK trials COV001 and COV002, which included a single-blind randomized controlled phase 2/3 trial of AZD1222 (ChAdOx1 nCoV-19) in healthy adults. Trial participant PBMC samples were collected at day 0 and day 28 after the second dose for TCRbeta chain sequencing. The CDR3 regions of human TCRbeta chains were analyzed by immunosequencing. The source study handled its data this way. TCRs in the repertoires were compared against a reference library of SARS-CoV-2-specific TCRs that had been generated with the MIRA antigen-specificity platform. Breadth meant the fraction of unique TCRs that were SARS-CoV-2-associated, whereas depth meant the fraction of total T cells that were SARS-CoV-2-associated. Using the MIRA data, every spike-specific TCR was mapped to the spike region that the TCR reacted to and assigned to either a CD4 or a CD8 class. Log10-transformed breadth and depth values were compared by one-way ANOVA with Sidak's multiple comparisons tests. In TCRdb, the immuneACCESS table is reduced to in-frame sequences with V and J assigned. These tables do not hold every clone; where another copy was compared, an unresolved V gene accounts for under half, and the others remain unexplained. The V and J calls and clone size come from that table; D and trimming were worked out from the DNA. The sample table lists some 81,000 clones, 75% to 95% of them with a count of one. Jointly, the top ten make up around a tenth of the sample.

Taken from the germline V gene, the CDR1 and CDR2 loops are SGDLS and YYNGEE. The CDR3 sequence holds 14 residues, the cysteine and phenylalanine included. The entry retains the CDR3 DNA only, 42 bases that are in frame from base 1. The trim is 3 bases for V and 6 bases for J, with a gap of 13 bases between the germline ends. The sample here was peripheral blood, taken 28 days after the second AZD1222 dose. This sequence was found in an adult who received the AZD1222 COVID-19 vaccine. This sequence uses TRBV9 and TRBJ2-1, with no reliable assignment of the D segment. CDR3 sequence: CASSADIQRNEQFF. The DNA sequence is as follows: TGTGCCAGCAGCGCAGACATTCAGCGCAATGAGCAGTTCTTC.